The 10 T cell receptor beta chains below all came from one sample that was sequenced in a study of cytomegalovirus exposure and HLA in healthy donors. Amplification used 60 Vbeta primers and 13 Jbeta primers. The table came from immunoSEQ multiplex PCR; TCRdb's copy has only in-frame clones and leaves some out. The table records fewer than 250,000 clones, more than 75% of them present only once. The sequenced sample consisted of PBMCs. These receptors originate from a human donor in good health.

The V gene is TRBV18, the J gene TRBJ1-2, with 7 nucleotides matching TRBD1. The CDR3 length is 14 residues. Trimming took 2 bases from V and 8 from J; bases not matched to a gene: 8. Germline V gene lookup returns CDR1 KGHSH and CDR2 LQKENI. The CDR3 DNA follows: TGTGCCAGCTCACCAAATCAACAGGGGCGCGGCTACACCTTC. Its translation: CASSPNQQGRGYTF.

The chain carries TRBV6-1 and TRBJ2-3, with 9 positions matching TRBD1. J lost 5 bases, V lost 5 bases, and 5 bases had no gene match. This CDR3 contains 14 residues. Per germline, CDR1 MNHNS and CDR2 SASEGT. DNA for the CDR3: TGTGCCAGCAGTCACCGACAGGGGGGAGATACGCAGTATTTT. This sequence encodes CASSHRQGGDTQYF.

This sequence joins TRBV28 and TRBJ1-5, with D tentatively TRBD1 (6 bases). The CDR3 consists of 15 residues. CDR1 is MDHEN, CDR2 SYDVKM, per germline. Trimming pared 2 bases from V and 0 bases from J, leaving 8 bases between. CDR3 residues: CASSLEGGSNQPQHF. In DNA, the CDR3 is TGTGCCAGCAGTTTAGAAGGGGGTAGCAATCAGCCCCAGCATTTT.

The chain couples TRBV27 to TRBJ1-1; D is undetermined. Trimming removed 6 bases from V and 2 bases from J, with 4 bases in between. The CDR3 consists of 11 residues. In germline, CDR1 is MNHEY, CDR2 SMNVEV (reference sequence). The CDR3 sequence is CASSSNTEAFF. In nucleotides, the CDR3 is TGTGCCAGCAGCTCCAACACTGAAGCTTTCTTT.

The chain's CDR3 is CASSSPGLGTDTQYF. CDR3 sequence (DNA): TGTGCCAGCAGCAGCCCTGGCCTAGGTACAGATACGCAGTATTTT. The J gene is TRBJ2-3, the V gene TRBV11-3; no firm D call. Germline CDR1 SGHNT, CDR2 YENEEA. This CDR3 contains 15 residues. Trimming cost V 5 bases and J 3 bases, with 15 bases left between them.

The chain employs TRBV7-9 and TRBJ2-3; 11 bases are a match to TRBD2. The CDR3 spans 16 residues. The V and J ends lost 5 bases and 1 base, in that order; junction bases with no gene match: 5. The germline CDR1 and CDR2 sequences are SEHNR and FQNEAQ (reference sequence). The CDR3 protein is CASSAPGLAGTDTQYF. The CDR3 bases are TGTGCCAGCAGCGCACCGGGACTAGCGGGCACAGATACGCAGTATTTT. Variable domain in full (rest from reference TRBV7-9 and TRBJ2-3): DTGVSQNPRHKITKRGQNVTFRCDPISEHNRLYWYRQTLGQGPEFLTYFQNEAQLEKSRLLSDRFSAERPKGSFSTLEIQRTEQGDSAMYLCASSAPGLAGTDTQYFGPGTRLTVL.

The genes are TRBV5-1 and TRBJ2-1; 7 bases fit TRBD2. This CDR3 comprises 12 residues. Germline values: CDR1 SGHRS, CDR2 YFSETQ. V lost 4 bases to trimming and J lost 15 bases; unmatched junction nucleotides: 10. For the CDR3, the DNA is TGCGCCAGCAGCCGCCAGCGGGAATCTCTGTTCTTC. Its protein product is CASSRQRESLFF.

The CDR3 DNA follows: TGTGCCAGCAGCTTCGGAGATTTCTCTGGAAACACCATATATTTT. Translation: CASSFGDFSGNTIYF. The chain is built from TRBV5-5 and TRBJ1-3; D unclear. V was pared by 2 bases and J by 0 bases, with 9 bases between. This CDR3 is 15 amino acids long. Germline CDR1 SGHKS, CDR2 YYEKEE (reference sequence).

CDR3 in DNA: TGTGCCAGCAGCTTAGTTCCCGGCGGGAGATGGTACGAGCAGTACTTC. Its protein is CASSLVPGGRWYEQYF. V usage is TRBV7-8 and J usage is TRBJ2-7; TRBD2 matches 7 bases. The ends lost 1 base at V and 4 bases at J; junction bases unmatched: 10. CDR1 SGHVS and CDR2 FQNEAQ come from the germline V gene. The CDR3 sequence is 16 residues long.

The V gene is TRBV7-6, the J gene TRBJ2-1; D may be TRBD1 (6 bases). Between the trimmed V and J ends, which lost 5 bases and 5 bases, there was a span of 16 bases. The CDR3 sequence is 15 residues long. Germline V gene lookup returns CDR1 SGHVS and CDR2 FNYEAQ. The CDR3 is CASSLRGGADNEQFF. The CDR3 bases are TGTGCCAGCAGCCTCCGAGGGGGAGCAGACAATGAGCAGTTCTTC.